This note documents a single TCR beta chain sequence. The CDR3 contains 16 residues. V shed 2 bases and J shed 1 base, with 11 bases lying between them. Germline values: CDR1 SGHTA, CDR2 FQGTGA. This entry is derived from a study of technical replicates of blood from several donors. Measured with immunoSEQ multiplex PCR; TCRdb has only the in-frame clones, and not every one. The table includes about 62,000 clones, roughly 91% detected once. V and J are TRBV7-3 and TRBJ2-2; weak D call: TRBD2 (6 bases). Sequenced sample: PBMCs. The sequence was collected from a human donor in good health. Some clones in this sample may be carry-over from other donors' samples. This CDR3 reads CASSLLAGRNTGELFF. Written as DNA, the CDR3 is TGTGCCAGCAGCTTACTCGCGGGGAGGAACACCGGGGAGCTGTTTTTT.